Below, 9 T cell receptor beta chains from the same sample are listed, as sequenced in a study of blood T cell repertoires in COVID-19. Clones were read by immunoSEQ multiplex PCR, and TCRdb kept only the in-frame ones, dropping some. The table has around 250,000 clones, 85% to 95% seen once. Specimen: PBMCs or T cells enriched from blood (not recorded which). These receptors were obtained from a man aged 35 to 55 who had been exposed to COVID-19.

The gene calls are TRBV30 and TRBJ2-1, with a possible D match to TRBD1 (6 bases). CDR1 GTSNPN and CDR2 SVGIG come from the germline V gene (reference sequence). The CDR3 spans 14 residues. Trimming took off 6 bases at V and 4 bases at J, with 16 bases between the two ends. CDR3 nucleotide sequence: TGTGCCTGCTTACAGGGAAACTTATACAATGAGCAGTTCTTC. Its translation is CACLQGNLYNEQFF. Looking up the rest from reference TRBV30 and TRBJ2-1 gives the full variable domain: SQTIHQWPATLVQPVGSPLSLECTVEGTSNPNLYWYRQAAGRGLQLLFYSVGIGQISSEVPQNLSASRPQDRQFILSSKKLLLSDSGFYLCACLQGNLYNEQFFGPGTRLTVL.

The rearrangement uses TRBV7-3 and TRBJ2-3; 8 nucleotides agree with TRBD2. Germline V gene data show CDR1 as SGHTA and CDR2 as FQGTGA. Trimming cost V 5 bases and J 6 bases; bases outside gene matches: 19. The CDR3 covers 18 residues. The CDR3 DNA reads as TGTGCCAGCAGCCTCCGAGGAAGCGAGCGGGGGATACTGGATACGCAGTATTTT. It encodes CASSLRGSERGILDTQYF.

The J gene is TRBJ1-1, the V gene TRBV7-9, with D unclear. V lost 5 bases, J lost 2 bases, and 12 bases lay in between. This CDR3 is built from 14 residues. Per germline, CDR1 SEHNR and CDR2 FQNEAQ (reference sequence). The CDR3: CASSRDTANTEAFF. DNA for the CDR3: TGTGCCAGCAGCCGAGATACAGCCAACACTGAAGCTTTCTTT.

The chain carries TRBV7-6 and TRBJ2-7; tentatively, D is TRBD2 (6 bases). Per germline, CDR1 SGHVS and CDR2 FNYEAQ. The CDR3 extends over 15 amino acids. Trimming cost V 3 bases and J 1 base, with 13 bases left between them. The CDR3 DNA follows: TGTGCCAGCAGCTTGAGGGAGGATACTTCCTACGAGCAGTACTTC. As protein: CASSLREDTSYEQYF.

This sequence joins TRBV20-1 and TRBJ2-5; D remains unclear. The germline gives CDR1 DFQATT, CDR2 SNEGSKA (reference sequence). The CDR3 spans 11 residues. V was clipped by 2 bases and J by 4 bases, with 5 bases between them. The CDR3 bases are TGCAGTGCTAGACCTACAGAGACCCAGTACTTC. It translates to CSARPTETQYF.

This chain links TRBV28 with TRBJ1-5; D perhaps matches TRBD1 (6 bases). Germline lookup yields CDR1 MDHEN and CDR2 SYDVKM. Trimming took 6 bases from V and 1 from J, leaving 16 bases between them. The CDR3 is made up of 16 amino acids. The CDR3 DNA reads TGTGCCAGCAGGCGTAAACAGGGTAGGAGCAATCAGCCCCAGCATTTT. This gives the protein CASRRKQGRSNQPQHF. Complete variable domain (other parts from reference TRBV28 and TRBJ1-5): DVKVTQSSRYLVKRTGEKVFLECVQDMDHENMFWYRQDPGLGLRLIYFSYDVKMKEKGDIPEGYSVSREKKERFSLILESASTNQTSMYLCASRRKQGRSNQPQHFGDGTRLSIL.

This chain links TRBV19 with TRBJ1-3, with 9 bases that match TRBD1. Trimming cost V 5 bases and J 2 bases; bases outside gene matches: 7. Germline V CDR1 and CDR2: LNHDA, SQIVND (reference sequence). The CDR3 loop spans 16 amino acids. CDR3 in amino acids: CASSSVQGATGNTIYF. The CDR3 bases are TGTGCCAGTAGTTCTGTACAGGGGGCAACTGGAAACACCATATATTTT. Based on the CDR3 plus reference TRBV19 and TRBJ1-3, the full variable domain is DGGITQSPKYLFRKEGQNVTLSCEQNLNHDAMYWYRQDPGQGLRLIYYSQIVNDFQKGDIAEGYSVSREKKESFPLTVTSAQKNPTAFYLCASSSVQGATGNTIYFGEGSWLTVV.

This clone has only one observation. The chain has TRBV28 and TRBJ2-1, with D possibly matching TRBD2 (6 bases). This CDR3 is 12 amino acids long. CDR1 MDHEN and CDR2 SYDVKM come from the germline V gene. V was shortened by 5 bases and J by 7 bases, with 9 bases between the two germline ends. This CDR3 reads CASSTGGNEQFF. The CDR3 DNA sequence: TGTGCCAGCAGTACCGGGGGAAATGAGCAGTTCTTC.

The genes are TRBV6-5 and TRBJ2-7, with 9 bases aligning to TRBD1. V shed 4 bases and J 3 bases; nucleotides not matched to a gene: 10. The CDR3 consists of 16 residues. In germline, CDR1 is MNHEY, CDR2 SVGAGI. The CDR3 protein is CASSFSAGTGIYEQYF. In DNA form, the CDR3 reads TGTGCCAGCAGTTTCTCAGCCGGGACAGGGATCTACGAGCAGTACTTC.